This note documents a single T cell receptor (beta chain) sequence. The sample is drawn from a study of OX40 agonist ivuxolimab in advanced cancers. V shed 1 base and J 0 bases; nucleotides not matched to a gene: 6. The CDR3 is made up of 15 amino acids. Per the germline V gene, CDR1 is GTSNPN and CDR2 is SVGIG (reference sequence). Measured with immunoSEQ multiplex PCR; TCRdb has only the in-frame clones, and not every one. The sample contains about 70,000 clones, 70% to 90% of which appear only once. V gene TRBV30 combines with J gene TRBJ2-7; 7 bases agree with TRBD1. The receptor was isolated from an adult with an advanced solid tumor such as melanoma, head and neck, liver or kidney cancer. This specimen consisted of CD4+ or CD8+ T cells sorted from blood, obtained in a trial of the OX40 agonist ivuxolimab. This CDR3 is CAWSGGTVHSYEQYF. CDR3 DNA: TGTGCCTGGAGTGGGGGGACAGTACACTCCTACGAGCAGTACTTC. Looking up the rest from reference TRBV30 and TRBJ2-7 gives the full variable domain: SQTIHQWPATLVQPVGSPLSLECTVEGTSNPNLYWYRQAAGRGLQLLFYSVGIGQISSEVPQNLSASRPQDRQFILSSKKLLLSDSGFYLCAWSGGTVHSYEQYFGPGTRLTVT.